One sample yielded the 20 T cell receptor beta chains listed below, sequenced in a study of Ad26.COV2.S vaccination and SARS-CoV-2 variants. Sequenced by immunoSEQ multiplex PCR; TCRdb stores in-frame clones only, minus some. The table includes about 320,000 clones, 85% to 90% detected once. Noted treatment: around 19 received Ad26.COV2.S at low or high dose, single or two shots; a few received placebo; per-sample allocation not given. Specimen acquisition occurred on day 63 following the initial vaccine or placebo injection. The specimen was peripheral blood, collected in a trial of Ad26.COV2.S vaccine versus placebo. All receptors come from a person aged 18-60 years who received the Ad26.COV2.S COVID-19 vaccine or a placebo.

This chain uses TRBV6-5 with TRBJ1-1; 8 nucleotides align to TRBD1. The CDR3 contains 15 residues. V was pared by 0 bases and J by 1 base, with 1 base of the junction left unmatched. Germline CDR1 and CDR2: MNHEY and SVGAGI. The CDR3 reads CASSYSGTGNTEAFF. The CDR3 DNA reads TGTGCCAGCAGTTACTCTGGGACAGGGAACACTGAAGCTTTCTTT.

The gene calls are TRBV5-6 and TRBJ2-7; D is perhaps TRBD2 (5 bases). Germline assignment: CDR1 SGHDT and CDR2 YYEEEE. The V end lost 2 bases, the J end lost 2 bases, and 8 bases lay between the germline ends. CDR3 size: 13 residues. CDR3 protein: CASSFGLTYEQYF. The CDR3 coding sequence is TGTGCCAGCAGCTTCGGACTTACCTACGAGCAGTACTTC.

V usage is TRBV6-4 and J usage is TRBJ2-1; TRBD2 is a possible D gene (6 bases). V lost 4 bases and J 6 bases, leaving 10 bases between the germline ends. The CDR3 sequence is 13 residues long. Germline CDR1 and CDR2: MRHNA and SNTAGT. Here the CDR3 reads CASSVMGGNEQFF. DNA for the CDR3: TGTGCCAGCAGTGTAATGGGGGGCAATGAGCAGTTCTTC.

J is TRBJ1-2 and V is TRBV6-1; D unresolved. Looked up from germline, CDR1 is MNHNS and CDR2 is SASEGT. Deletions cut 0 bases from V and 6 bases from J, with 17 bases between. CDR3 length: 16 residues. The CDR3: CASSEARQSRSHGYTF. The DNA of the CDR3 is TGTGCCAGCAGTGAAGCGCGGCAGTCCAGATCCCATGGCTACACCTTC.

The chain links TRBV7-3 to TRBJ2-1, with TRBD2 matching 7 bases. The length of the CDR3 is 14 residues. The V segment lost 0 bases and the J segment 4 bases; nucleotides outside the gene matches: 0. Germline V gene lookup returns CDR1 SGHTA and CDR2 FQGTGA. The CDR3 sequence: CASSLTSGYNEQFF. The CDR3, as DNA: TGTGCCAGCAGCTTAACTAGCGGGTACAATGAGCAGTTCTTC.

The chain combines TRBV7-3 with TRBJ2-1, with 15 nucleotides matching TRBD2. Germline V gives CDR1 SGHTA, CDR2 FQGTGA. Trimming took 5 bases from V and 12 from J; bases not matched to a gene: 8. This CDR3 has 15 amino acids. The CDR3 loop reads CASSPGTSGGSGQFF. The DNA of the CDR3 is TGTGCCAGCAGCCCCGGGACTAGCGGGGGGTCGGGGCAGTTCTTC.

The gene calls are TRBV7-6 and TRBJ1-6, with 9 bases that match TRBD1. This CDR3 region has 18 residues. The germline V gene encodes CDR1 SGHVS and CDR2 FNYEAQ. The J segment lost 5 bases and the V segment lost 5 bases, leaving 13 bases of the junction unmatched. CDR3 sequence reads: CASSAGTGRNRNNSPLHF. The DNA for the CDR3 is TGTGCCAGCAGCGCTGGGACAGGGCGAAATAGGAATAATTCACCCCTCCACTTT.

Comments on this clone: Additional DNA sequences in this sample encode the identical CDR3. The CDR3 bases are TGTGCCAGCAGCCCGACAGGGAACTATGGCTACACCTTC. Its protein is CASSPTGNYGYTF. The rearrangement uses TRBV12-3 or TRBV12-4 and TRBJ1-2; 7 positions agree with TRBD1. The trim removed 6 bases at V and 2 bases at J, leaving 3 bases unmatched. This CDR3 is 13 amino acids long.

This clone was detected only once. This chain uses TRBV2 with TRBJ2-3; D remains ambiguous. V lost 4 bases and J 6 bases, leaving 11 bases between the germline ends. The CDR3 runs 13 residues. The germline CDR1 and CDR2 sequences are SNHLY and FYNNEI. The chain's CDR3 is CASSGVGPDTQYF. The CDR3 DNA sequence: TGTGCCAGCAGTGGGGTGGGCCCCGATACGCAGTATTTT.

The V call is TRBV19, the J call TRBJ2-7; D is undetermined. The germline V and J ends were trimmed by 3 bases and 3 bases, with 9 bases remaining between them. Germline CDR1 is LNHDA and CDR2 is SQIVND (reference sequence). The CDR3 consists of 13 residues. CDR3 bases: TGTGCCAGTAGTATCTCGACATACTACGAGCAGTACTTC. This sequence encodes CASSISTYYEQYF.

V is TRBV28 and J is TRBJ1-1; TRBD1 is a possible D gene (6 bases). Trimming removed 2 bases at V and 5 bases at J, with 9 bases between. Germline CDR1 MDHEN, CDR2 SYDVKM. The CDR3 loop spans 13 amino acids. For the CDR3, the DNA is TGTGCCAGCAGTTTACTTCAGGGGACTGAAGCTTTCTTT. This translates into CASSLLQGTEAFF.

V gene TRBV5-1 combines with J gene TRBJ2-1; 8 bases agree with TRBD1. CDR3 length: 15 amino acids. CDR1 SGHRS and CDR2 YFSETQ come from the germline V gene. V lost 4 bases and J lost 3; bases outside the gene matches: 6. The CDR3, as DNA: TGCGCCAGCAGCCCTGGACAGGGCATCTACAATGAGCAGTTCTTC. Translating gives CASSPGQGIYNEQFF.

This clone was seen only a few times. The genes are TRBV5-4 and TRBJ2-5, with D perhaps TRBD2 (6 bases). V was clipped by 4 bases and J by 7 bases, with 20 bases between them. Germline lookup yields CDR1 SGHNT and CDR2 YYREEE (reference sequence). CDR3 length: 15 amino acids. CDR3 protein: CASSVTSDLSGTQYF. The DNA for the CDR3 is TGTGCCAGCAGCGTGACTAGTGATCTTTCTGGGACCCAGTACTTC. The variable domain in full, with the rest retrieved from reference TRBV5-4 and TRBJ2-5, is ETGVTQSPTHLIKTRGQQVTLRCSSQSGHNTVSWYQQALGQGPQFIFQYYREEENGRGNFPPRFSGLQFPNYSSELNVNALELDDSALYLCASSVTSDLSGTQYFGPGTRLLVL.

This clone was picked up one time. CDR3 residues: CASSSLGHLTEAFF. The CDR3 nucleotides are TGTGCCAGCAGTTCTTTGGGACACCTCACTGAAGCTTTCTTT. This chain joins TRBV6-2 or TRBV6-3 and TRBJ1-1; D perhaps matches TRBD1 (6 bases). The CDR3 totals 14 residues. Germline V gene lookup returns CDR1 MNHEY and CDR2 SVGEGT. Trimming stripped 4 bases from V and 4 bases from J, with 13 bases between.

J is TRBJ2-6 and V is TRBV7-3, with 9 bases matching TRBD1. The CDR3 extends over 16 amino acids. Trimming removed 4 bases from V and 4 bases from J; junction bases left unmatched: 5. Germline CDR1 and CDR2: SGHTA and FQGTGA. CDR3 coding DNA: TGTGCCAGCAGCTATGACAGGGGGTACGGGGCCAACGTCCTGACTTTC. Residues: CASSYDRGYGANVLTF.

The rearrangement uses TRBV7-3 and TRBJ2-3; 7 bases line up with TRBD1. V was clipped by 5 bases and J by 2 bases; unmatched bases: 4. Per germline, CDR1 SGHTA and CDR2 FQGTGA. This CDR3 is built from 14 residues. CDR3: CASSPGGTTDTQYF. The CDR3 DNA follows: TGTGCCAGCAGCCCAGGGGGAACCACAGATACGCAGTATTTT.

This clone showed up just once. The chain employs TRBV19 and TRBJ2-3; D is unclear. The CDR3 extends over 15 amino acids. Per germline, CDR1 LNHDA and CDR2 SQIVND (reference sequence). The V and J ends lost 0 bases and 5 bases respectively, with 12 bases between them. The CDR3 is CASSIDLSVEDTQYF. The CDR3, as DNA: TGTGCCAGTAGTATAGATCTAAGTGTAGAAGATACGCAGTATTTT.

This chain connects TRBV7-8 to TRBJ2-2, with a possible D match to TRBD1 (5 bases). Germline V gene sequence: CDR1 SGHVS, CDR2 FQNEAQ. This CDR3 is built from 15 residues. V dropped 0 bases and J dropped 5 bases, with 10 bases sitting between them. DNA of the CDR3: TGTGCCAGCAGCTTAGCCGGGTCAGGGACCGGGGAGCTGTTTTTT. Its protein product is CASSLAGSGTGELFF.

The chain uses TRBV5-4 and TRBJ2-7; a possible D gene is TRBD2 (6 bases). Germline loops: CDR1 SGHNT, CDR2 YYREEE (reference sequence). This CDR3 is built from 13 residues. V was shortened by 5 bases and J by 7 bases, with 16 bases between the two germline ends. DNA for the CDR3: TGTGCCAGCAGGCGGGGTCCTCGGGGGGAGCAGTACTTC. It yields the protein CASRRGPRGEQYF.

The rearrangement uses TRBV4-2 and TRBJ1-2; the match to TRBD1 covers 10 bases. V lost 4 bases and J lost 1; bases outside the gene matches: 3. Germline CDR1 and CDR2: LGHNA and YNFKEQ. This CDR3 has 15 amino acids. The CDR3 loop reads CASSPRTGGNYGYTF. The CDR3 bases are TGTGCCAGCAGCCCGCGGACAGGGGGTAACTATGGCTACACCTTC.